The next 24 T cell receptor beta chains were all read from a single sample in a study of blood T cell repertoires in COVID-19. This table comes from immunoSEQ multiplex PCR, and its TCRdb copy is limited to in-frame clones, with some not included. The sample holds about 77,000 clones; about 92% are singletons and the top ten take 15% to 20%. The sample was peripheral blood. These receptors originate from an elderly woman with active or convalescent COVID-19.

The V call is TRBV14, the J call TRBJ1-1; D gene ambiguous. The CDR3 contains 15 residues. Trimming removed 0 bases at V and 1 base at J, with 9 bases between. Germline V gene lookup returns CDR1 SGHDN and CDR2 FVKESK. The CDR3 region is CASSQDVWPNTEAFF. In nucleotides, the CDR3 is TGTGCCAGCAGCCAAGATGTCTGGCCGAACACTGAAGCTTTCTTT.

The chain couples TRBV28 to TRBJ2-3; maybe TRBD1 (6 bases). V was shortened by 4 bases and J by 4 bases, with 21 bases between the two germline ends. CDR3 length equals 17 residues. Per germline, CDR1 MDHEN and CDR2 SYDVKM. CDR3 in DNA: TGTGCCAGCAGTTCCCAAACCAGGGGCAAGTTTGCAGATACGCAGTATTTT. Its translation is CASSSQTRGKFADTQYF. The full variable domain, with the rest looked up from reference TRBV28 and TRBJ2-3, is DVKVTQSSRYLVKRTGEKVFLECVQDMDHENMFWYRQDPGLGLRLIYFSYDVKMKEKGDIPEGYSVSREKKERFSLILESASTNQTSMYLCASSSQTRGKFADTQYFGPGTRLTVL.

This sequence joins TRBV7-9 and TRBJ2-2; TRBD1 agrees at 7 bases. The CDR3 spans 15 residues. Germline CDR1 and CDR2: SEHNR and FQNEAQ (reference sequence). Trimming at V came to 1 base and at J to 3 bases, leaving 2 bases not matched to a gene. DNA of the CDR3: TGTGCCAGCAGCTTAGGACAGGGATACACCGGGGAGCTGTTTTTT. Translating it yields CASSLGQGYTGELFF.

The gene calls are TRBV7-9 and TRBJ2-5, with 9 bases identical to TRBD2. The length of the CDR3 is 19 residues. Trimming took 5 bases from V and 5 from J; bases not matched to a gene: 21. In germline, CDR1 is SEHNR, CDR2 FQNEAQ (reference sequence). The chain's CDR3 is CASSPTMGGGGASRETQYF. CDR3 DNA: TGTGCCAGCAGCCCGACAATGGGTGGCGGGGGGGCCTCCCGGGAGACCCAGTACTTC.

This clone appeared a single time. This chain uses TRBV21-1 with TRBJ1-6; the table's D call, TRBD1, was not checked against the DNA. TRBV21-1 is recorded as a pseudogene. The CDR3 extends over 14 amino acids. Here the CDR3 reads CASSQQGPNSPLHF. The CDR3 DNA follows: TGTGCCAGCAGCCAACAGGGACCTAATTCACCCCTCCACTTT.

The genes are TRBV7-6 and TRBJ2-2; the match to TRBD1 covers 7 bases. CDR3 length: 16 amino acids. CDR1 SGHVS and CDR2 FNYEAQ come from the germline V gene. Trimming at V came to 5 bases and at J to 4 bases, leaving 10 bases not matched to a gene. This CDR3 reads CASSPPAGTVTGELFF. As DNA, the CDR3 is TGTGCCAGCAGCCCCCCCGCCGGGACAGTCACCGGGGAGCTGTTTTTT.

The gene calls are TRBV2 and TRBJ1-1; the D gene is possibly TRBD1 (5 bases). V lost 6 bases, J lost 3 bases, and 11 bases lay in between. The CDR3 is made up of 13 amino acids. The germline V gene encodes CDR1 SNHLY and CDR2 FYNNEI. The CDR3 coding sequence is TGTGCCAGCAGAGGCCAGGGCCACACTGAAGCTTTCTTT. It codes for CASRGQGHTEAFF.

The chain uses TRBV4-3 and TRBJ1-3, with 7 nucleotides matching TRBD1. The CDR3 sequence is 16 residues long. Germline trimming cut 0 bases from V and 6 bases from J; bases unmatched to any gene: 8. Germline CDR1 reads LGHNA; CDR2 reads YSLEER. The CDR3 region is CASSQEISGQLNTIYF. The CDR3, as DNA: TGCGCCAGCAGCCAAGAGATCTCGGGACAGCTAAACACCATATATTTT.

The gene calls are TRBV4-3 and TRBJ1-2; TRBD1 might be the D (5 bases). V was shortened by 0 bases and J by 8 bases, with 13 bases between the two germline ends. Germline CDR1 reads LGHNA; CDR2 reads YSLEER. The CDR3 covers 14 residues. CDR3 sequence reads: CASSQEIGPGGYTF. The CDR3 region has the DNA TGCGCCAGCAGCCAAGAAATTGGTCCAGGGGGCTACACCTTC.

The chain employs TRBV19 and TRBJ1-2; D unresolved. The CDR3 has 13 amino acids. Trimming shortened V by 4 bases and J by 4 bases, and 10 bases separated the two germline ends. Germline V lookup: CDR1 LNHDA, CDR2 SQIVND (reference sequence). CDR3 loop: CASSRGAFYGYTF. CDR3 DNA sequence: TGTGCCAGTAGTAGGGGAGCATTCTATGGCTACACCTTC.

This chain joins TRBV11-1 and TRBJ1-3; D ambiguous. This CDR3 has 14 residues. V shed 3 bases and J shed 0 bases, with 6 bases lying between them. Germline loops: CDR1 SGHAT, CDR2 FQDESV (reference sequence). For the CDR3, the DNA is TGTGCCAGCAGCTTCACAGCCTCTGGAAACACCATATATTTT. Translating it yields CASSFTASGNTIYF.

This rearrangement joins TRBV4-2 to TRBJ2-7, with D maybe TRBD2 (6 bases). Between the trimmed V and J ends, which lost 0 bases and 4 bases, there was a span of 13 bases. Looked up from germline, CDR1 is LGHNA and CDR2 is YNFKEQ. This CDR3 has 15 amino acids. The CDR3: CASSQDLGGKYEQYF. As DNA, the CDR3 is TGTGCCAGCAGCCAAGATCTGGGGGGAAAATACGAGCAGTACTTC.

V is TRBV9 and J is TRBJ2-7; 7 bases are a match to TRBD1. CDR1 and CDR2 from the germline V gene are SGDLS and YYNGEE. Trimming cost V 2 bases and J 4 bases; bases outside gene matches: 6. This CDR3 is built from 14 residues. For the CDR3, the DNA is TGTGCCAGCAGCGTTTACTCAGGGGGATACGAGCAGTACTTC. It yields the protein CASSVYSGGYEQYF.

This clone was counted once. CDR3 sequence (DNA): TGCGCCAGCAGCTACCATGGGGGGGATTCACCCCTCCACTTT. Translation: CASSYHGGDSPLHF. This rearrangement joins TRBV5-1 to TRBJ1-6; possible D gene TRBD1, 5 bases. The CDR3 consists of 14 residues. Looked up from germline, CDR1 is SGHRS and CDR2 is YFSETQ. Trimming removed 3 bases from V and 8 bases from J, with 12 bases in between.

The CDR3, as DNA: TGTGCCTCGAACGCCATGGGACAGAGGGAATACGAGCAGTACTTC. Its protein is CASNAMGQREYEQYF. V gene TRBV30 combines with J gene TRBJ2-7; TRBD1 matches 7 bases. Losses at the gene ends were 7 bases for V and 4 bases for J; bases not matched to a gene: 16. The CDR3 is 15 amino acids. Germline V gene data show CDR1 as GTSNPN and CDR2 as SVGIG (reference sequence).

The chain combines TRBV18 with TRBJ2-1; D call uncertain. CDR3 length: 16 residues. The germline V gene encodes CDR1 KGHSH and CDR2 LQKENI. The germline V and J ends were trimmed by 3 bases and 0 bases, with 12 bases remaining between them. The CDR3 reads CASSPGQSNSYNEQFF. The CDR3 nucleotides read TGTGCCAGCTCACCTGGGCAGTCAAACTCCTACAATGAGCAGTTCTTC.

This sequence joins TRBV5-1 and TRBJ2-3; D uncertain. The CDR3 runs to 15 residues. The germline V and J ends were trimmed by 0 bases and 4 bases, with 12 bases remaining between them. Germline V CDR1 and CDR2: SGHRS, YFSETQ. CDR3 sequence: CASSLAEREADTQYF. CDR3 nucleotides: TGCGCCAGCAGCTTGGCCGAGAGAGAGGCAGATACGCAGTATTTT.

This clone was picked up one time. The CDR3 nucleotides read TGTGCCAGCAGCCAGGAGGGGGCCCAGCCCCAGCATTTT. This translates into CASSQEGAQPQHF. The chain is built from TRBV5-6 and TRBJ1-5; 7 bases are shared with TRBD1. V gave up 4 bases and J gave up 7 bases; unmatched junction bases: 5. Per the germline V gene, CDR1 is SGHDT and CDR2 is YYEEEE. CDR3 length equals 13 residues. The full variable domain, in which reference TRBV5-6 and TRBJ1-5 provide the parts outside the CDR3, is DAGVTQSPTHLIKTRGQQVTLRCSPKSGHDTVSWYQQALGQGPQFIFQYYEEEERQRGNFPDRFSGHQFPNYSSELNVNALLLGDSALYLCASSQEGAQPQHFGDGTRLSIL.

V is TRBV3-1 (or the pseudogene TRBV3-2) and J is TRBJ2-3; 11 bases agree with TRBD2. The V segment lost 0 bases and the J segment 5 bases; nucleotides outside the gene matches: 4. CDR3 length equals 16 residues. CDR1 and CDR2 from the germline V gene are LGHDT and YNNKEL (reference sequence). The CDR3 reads CASSQDSGGAVDTQYF. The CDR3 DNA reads TGTGCCAGCAGCCAAGATAGCGGGGGGGCGGTAGATACGCAGTATTTT.

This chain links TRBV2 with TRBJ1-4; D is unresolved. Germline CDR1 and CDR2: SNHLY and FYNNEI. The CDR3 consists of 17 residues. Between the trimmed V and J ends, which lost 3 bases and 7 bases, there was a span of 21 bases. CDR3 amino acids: CASSDLQSMVTLEKLFF. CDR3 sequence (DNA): TGTGCCAGCAGTGATTTACAGTCCATGGTAACGCTTGAAAAACTGTTTTTT.

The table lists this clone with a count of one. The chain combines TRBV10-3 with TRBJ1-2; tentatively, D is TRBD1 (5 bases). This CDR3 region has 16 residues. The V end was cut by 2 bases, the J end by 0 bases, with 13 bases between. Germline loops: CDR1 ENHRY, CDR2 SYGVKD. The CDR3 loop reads CAISEAFGGANYGYTF. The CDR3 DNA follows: TGTGCCATCAGTGAGGCCTTCGGGGGGGCTAACTATGGCTACACCTTC.

This CDR3 is CASSLPRGVRDISYEQYF. The DNA of the CDR3 is TGTGCCAGCAGCTTACCACGGGGGGTCCGAGACATCTCCTACGAGCAGTACTTC. V and J are TRBV7-9 and TRBJ2-7, with 7 bases aligning to TRBD2. The trim removed 2 bases at V and 0 bases at J, leaving 13 bases unmatched. This CDR3 comprises 18 residues. CDR1 and CDR2 (germline): SEHNR, FQNEAQ (reference sequence).

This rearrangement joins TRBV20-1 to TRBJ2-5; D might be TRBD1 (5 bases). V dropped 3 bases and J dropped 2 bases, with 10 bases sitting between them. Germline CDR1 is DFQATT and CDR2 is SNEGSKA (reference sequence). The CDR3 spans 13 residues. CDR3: CSASLDTQETQYF. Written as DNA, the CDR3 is TGCAGTGCTAGTTTGGACACACAAGAGACCCAGTACTTC.

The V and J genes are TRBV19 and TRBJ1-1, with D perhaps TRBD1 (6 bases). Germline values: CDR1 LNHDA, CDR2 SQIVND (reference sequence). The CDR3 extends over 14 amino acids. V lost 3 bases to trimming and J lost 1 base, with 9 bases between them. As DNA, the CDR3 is TGTGCCAGTAGTATCTGGGGACAGAACACTGAAGCTTTCTTT. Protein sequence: CASSIWGQNTEAFF. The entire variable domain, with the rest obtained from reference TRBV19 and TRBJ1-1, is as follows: DGGITQSPKYLFRKEGQNVTLSCEQNLNHDAMYWYRQDPGQGLRLIYYSQIVNDFQKGDIAEGYSVSREKKESFPLTVTSAQKNPTAFYLCASSIWGQNTEAFFGQGTRLTVV.